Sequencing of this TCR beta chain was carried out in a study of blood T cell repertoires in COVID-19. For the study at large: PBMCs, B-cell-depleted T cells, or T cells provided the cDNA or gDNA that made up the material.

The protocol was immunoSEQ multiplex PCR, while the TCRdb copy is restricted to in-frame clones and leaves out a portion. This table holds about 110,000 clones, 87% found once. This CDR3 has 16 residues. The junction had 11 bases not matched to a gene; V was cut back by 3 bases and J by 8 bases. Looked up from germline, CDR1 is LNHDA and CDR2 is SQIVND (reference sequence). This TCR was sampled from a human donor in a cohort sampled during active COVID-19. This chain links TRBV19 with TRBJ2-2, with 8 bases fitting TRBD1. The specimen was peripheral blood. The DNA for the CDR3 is TGTGCCAGTAGTATCCGGGACAGGAGTAGACCTGGGGAGCTGTTTTTT. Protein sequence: CASSIRDRSRPGELFF. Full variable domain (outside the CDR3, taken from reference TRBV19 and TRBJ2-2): DGGITQSPKYLFRKEGQNVTLSCEQNLNHDAMYWYRQDPGQGLRLIYYSQIVNDFQKGDIAEGYSVSREKKESFPLTVTSAQKNPTAFYLCASSIRDRSRPGELFFGEGSRLTVL.